This T cell receptor (beta chain) was found in a study of blood T cell repertoires in COVID-19. The overall study: Italy, Spain and the United States were the sources of the convalescent and acute COVID-19 samples. The analysed material was cDNA or gDNA that came from T cells, B-cell-depleted T cells, or PBMCs.

Participants were aged roughly 18 to 90 years, lived in roughly 25 US areas, and enrolled virtually. Original processing methods: Amplification of reference gene primers was used by the study to estimate nucleated cell counts. The table came from immunoSEQ multiplex PCR; TCRdb's copy has only in-frame clones and leaves some out. That table is the source of V, J and clone size, and D and trimming were worked out from the DNA. This repertoire shows about 400,000 clones, roughly 86% found once; its top ten account for around 1.7%. This TCR was sampled from a woman aged 25 to 39 who had recovered from COVID-19. Material for sequencing was PBMCs or T cells enriched from blood (not recorded which).

The DNA of the CDR3 is TGCGCCAGCAGCTCCGGGACTCGGGACACTGAAGCTTTCTTT. Encoded protein: CASSSGTRDTEAFF. V is TRBV5-1 and J is TRBJ1-1; D is possibly TRBD1 (5 bases). The CDR3 is 14 amino acids. Trimming removed 3 bases from V and 3 bases from J, with 12 bases in between. CDR1 SGHRS and CDR2 YFSETQ come from the germline V gene.